Below are 20 T cell receptor beta chains sequenced from a single sample in a study of shared clonotypes between healthy human individuals. Clones were sequenced by immunoSEQ multiplex PCR, and TCRdb holds only the in-frame ones, with some missing. Found here are approximately 1,500,000 clones, 95% to 99% of them singletons; the top ten hold less than 0.55%. The sequenced sample consisted of naive CD4+ T cells sorted from blood. The subset denotes: CD45RA+ positively selected. These receptors came from a man between 25 and 39 years old in good health.

The chain combines TRBV7-8 with TRBJ2-1; 10 positions agree with TRBD2. Germline loops: CDR1 SGHVS, CDR2 FQNEAQ. The trim removed 4 bases at V and 1 base at J, leaving 10 bases unmatched. This CDR3 region has 18 residues. Here the CDR3 DNA reads TGTGCCAGCAGCTCAAGAGCTAGCGGGAGAGGGTCCTACAATGAGCAGTTCTTC. This encodes CASSSRASGRGSYNEQFF.

This chain connects TRBV2 to TRBJ2-5; 8 bases agree with TRBD2. In germline, CDR1 is SNHLY, CDR2 FYNNEI. The length of the CDR3 is 13 residues. V shed 4 bases and J 5 bases; nucleotides not matched to a gene: 3. The CDR3 spells CASSGGGRETQYF. The CDR3 nucleotides are TGTGCCAGCAGTGGCGGGGGGCGGGAGACCCAGTACTTC.

The rearrangement joins TRBV28 to TRBJ2-7; D is unresolved. The CDR3 is made up of 11 amino acids. CDR1 MDHEN and CDR2 SYDVKM come from the germline V gene. Trimming left V 6 bases short and J 10 bases short, with 13 bases between. The chain's CDR3 is CASRTDGPQYF. The CDR3 coding sequence is TGTGCCAGCAGAACGGACGGGCCCCAGTACTTC.

The gene calls are TRBV14 and TRBJ2-5; 7 bases agree with TRBD1. Germline CDR1 is SGHDN and CDR2 is FVKESK. This CDR3 contains 15 residues. V was pared by 3 bases and J by 5 bases, with 9 bases of the junction left unmatched. Here the CDR3 DNA reads TGTGCCAGCAGCCACACGCACAGGGGAGTGGAGACCCAGTACTTC. It translates to CASSHTHRGVETQYF.

The chain recombines TRBV7-8 with TRBJ2-7, with D uncertain. V lost 2 bases to trimming and J lost 2 bases, with 7 bases between them. The CDR3 is 13 residues long. The germline V gene encodes CDR1 SGHVS and CDR2 FQNEAQ. The CDR3 DNA reads TGTGCCAGCAGCTTAACAGAGACCTACGAGCAGTACTTC. It is translated as CASSLTETYEQYF.

The chain is built from TRBV11-2 and TRBJ2-3; tentative D call: TRBD2 (9 bases). Germline V gene sequence: CDR1 SGHAT, CDR2 FQNNGV. The V and J ends lost 2 bases and 3 bases respectively, with 21 bases between them. The CDR3 extends over 18 amino acids. The CDR3 loop is CASSLWRGGGQGTDTQYF. The CDR3 DNA is TGTGCCAGCAGCTTATGGCGGGGGGGTGGACAGGGAACAGATACGCAGTATTTT. The entire variable domain, with the rest obtained from reference TRBV11-2 and TRBJ2-3, is as follows: EAGVAQSPRYKIIEKRQSVAFWCNPISGHATLYWYQQILGQGPKLLIQFQNNGVVDDSQLPKDRFSAERLKGVDSTLKIQPAKLEDSAVYLCASSLWRGGGQGTDTQYFGPGTRLTVL.

The J gene is TRBJ2-5, the V gene TRBV5-1, with TRBD1 matching over 7 bases. The V gene end was trimmed by 5 bases and the J gene end by 5 bases; junction bases not matched to a gene: 12. This CDR3 region has 15 residues. Germline CDR1 and CDR2: SGHRS and YFSETQ. The CDR3 region has the DNA TGCGCCAGCAGAAGTGCCGGGACAGTCGAGGAGACCCAGTACTTC. This encodes CASRSAGTVEETQYF.

This chain joins TRBV29-1 and TRBJ2-1, with 9 positions matching TRBD2. Per the germline V gene, CDR1 is SQVTM and CDR2 is ANQGSEA. The V segment lost 4 bases and the J segment 10 bases; nucleotides outside the gene matches: 8. This CDR3 comprises 13 residues. This CDR3 reads CSVGTSDLREQFF. The CDR3 DNA follows: TGCAGCGTTGGGACTAGCGACCTAAGAGAGCAGTTCTTC.

J is TRBJ2-7 and V is TRBV28, with 7 bases aligning to TRBD1. This CDR3 has 13 amino acids. Looked up from germline, CDR1 is MDHEN and CDR2 is SYDVKM. J was trimmed by 4 bases and V by 7 bases; bases with no gene match: 7. The CDR3 here is CASTAGGGYEQYF. Written as DNA, the CDR3 is TGTGCCAGCACGGCAGGGGGTGGTTACGAGCAGTACTTC.

Worth noting for this clone: The same CDR3 arises from other DNA sequences in this sample as well. The chain joins TRBV18 to TRBJ2-1; 9 bases agree with TRBD2. The V gene's germline CDR1 is KGHSH and CDR2 LQKENI. The CDR3 spans 15 residues. J gave up 5 bases and V 2 bases, and 4 bases lay outside the gene matches. The CDR3 here is CASSPALAGNNEQFF. For the CDR3, the DNA is TGTGCCAGCTCACCAGCGCTAGCGGGAAACAATGAGCAGTTCTTC.

V is TRBV30 and J is TRBJ2-3; 13 nucleotides line up with TRBD2. CDR3 length equals 17 residues. V lost 2 bases to trimming and J lost 2 bases; unmatched junction nucleotides: 7. Germline CDR1 GTSNPN, CDR2 SVGIG (reference sequence). The CDR3, as DNA: TGTGCCTGGAGTCTTAGGACTAGCGGGGGATTCACAGATACGCAGTATTTT. As protein: CAWSLRTSGGFTDTQYF.

This chain links TRBV6-5 with TRBJ2-1; D ambiguous. The ends were cut back, 2 bases at V and 9 bases at J, with 14 bases in the middle. This CDR3 is built from 14 residues. CDR1 is MNHEY, CDR2 SVGAGI, per germline. The CDR3 is CASSYLQVRGEQFF. Here the CDR3 DNA reads TGTGCCAGCAGTTACCTTCAGGTTAGAGGTGAGCAGTTCTTC.

V usage is TRBV10-1 and J usage is TRBJ2-1; perhaps TRBD1 as D (5 bases). Trimming took 1 base from V and 9 from J, leaving 13 bases between them. Germline-derived CDR1 and CDR2 are WNHNN and SYGVQD (reference sequence). The length of the CDR3 is 14 residues. This CDR3 is CASSEFTGSGEQFF. In DNA, the CDR3 is TGCGCCAGCAGTGAGTTTACAGGTTCTGGTGAGCAGTTCTTC.

The gene calls are TRBV27 and TRBJ2-7; TRBD2 is a possible D gene (5 bases). The germline V and J ends were trimmed by 3 bases and 6 bases, with 9 bases remaining between them. The CDR3 contains 12 residues. Germline V gene lookup returns CDR1 MNHEY and CDR2 SMNVEV (reference sequence). CDR3 nucleotides: TGTGCCAGCAGTTTGCTGGGAGTCGAGCAGTACTTC. Translating it yields CASSLLGVEQYF.

The chain couples TRBV18 to TRBJ2-4; 9 nucleotides line up with TRBD1. The germline V gene has CDR1 KGHSH and CDR2 LQKENI. There are 14 residues in the CDR3. With V trimmed by 3 bases and J by 4 bases, 1 base remained unmatched. In DNA form, the CDR3 reads TGTGCCAGCTCACCCGACAGGGGGAAAAACATTCAGTACTTC. This gives the protein CASSPDRGKNIQYF. Using reference TRBV18 and TRBJ2-4 for the parts outside the CDR3, the full variable domain is NAGVMQNPRHLVRRRGQEARLRCSPMKGHSHVYWYRQLPEEGLKFMVYLQKENIIDESGMPKERFSAEFPKEGPSILRIQQVVRGDSAAYFCASSPDRGKNIQYFGAGTRLSVL.

A single count supports this clone. V and J are TRBV19 and TRBJ2-7, with D possibly being TRBD1 or TRBD2 (5 bases each). Trimming left V 2 bases short and J 2 bases short, with 10 bases between. The germline CDR1 and CDR2 sequences are LNHDA and SQIVND (reference sequence). CDR3 length equals 14 residues. The CDR3 region is CASSIIGTAYEQYF. The CDR3 DNA follows: TGTGCCAGTAGTATAATAGGGACCGCCTACGAGCAGTACTTC.

V usage is TRBV5-8 and J usage is TRBJ2-5, with 7 bases identical to TRBD1. The length of the CDR3 is 18 residues. Germline V gene data show CDR1 as SGHTS and CDR2 as YDEGEE. After removal of 0 bases from V and 5 bases from J, the junction contained 16 bases not matched to a gene. As DNA, the CDR3 is TGTGCCAGCAGCTTGGGGGCAGGGGGAATGGCCGGGGTTGAGACCCAGTACTTC. This translates into CASSLGAGGMAGVETQYF. Filled out from reference TRBV5-8 and TRBJ2-5, the complete variable domain reads EAGVTQSPTHLIKTRGQQATLRCSPISGHTSVYWYQQALGLGLQFLLWYDEGEERNRGNFPPRFSGRQFPNYSSELNVNALELEDSALYLCASSLGAGGMAGVETQYFGPGTRLLVL.

The chain links TRBV6-5 to TRBJ2-5; TRBD1 agrees at 7 bases. The CDR3 is 15 residues long. J gave up 4 bases and V 8 bases, and 13 bases lay outside the gene matches. CDR1 is MNHEY and CDR2 is SVGAGI in the germline V gene. The CDR3 DNA reads as TGTGCCAGCCAATATTCCCAGACAGGGCGAGAGACCCAGTACTTC. It yields the protein CASQYSQTGRETQYF.

The J gene is TRBJ2-1, the V gene TRBV9, with 8 bases that match TRBD2. There are 15 residues in the CDR3. Germline V gene lookup returns CDR1 SGDLS and CDR2 YYNGEE. The ends lost 2 bases at V and 4 bases at J; junction bases unmatched: 5. CDR3 amino acids: CASSVRREGYNEQFF. CDR3 in DNA: TGTGCCAGCAGCGTTAGACGGGAGGGTTACAATGAGCAGTTCTTC.

This chain links TRBV25-1 with TRBJ1-1; 9 nucleotides align to TRBD1. J gave up 0 bases and V 2 bases, and 10 bases lay outside the gene matches. The CDR3 spans 18 residues. Germline loops: CDR1 MGHDK, CDR2 SYGVNS. CDR3 nucleotides: TGTGCCAGCAGTGAACCACGGGACAGGGTCTTGGTGAACACTGAAGCTTTCTTT. This sequence encodes CASSEPRDRVLVNTEAFF.